This TCR beta chain was obtained from a study of cytomegalovirus exposure and HLA in healthy donors. Whole-study context: Early released data comprised around 79 million unique TCRs from HLA-typed donors. Study-level findings and limits: A reported reduction in N-insertions relative to the roughly 700-donor mean was seen in an Asian-associated ancestry cluster in a later analysis. After further analysis at a later stage, 15,000 to 20,000 TCR beta sequences were associated with HLA alleles at 0.05 false discovery rate. In presence/absence analyses, roughly uniform sequencing depth across donors was assumed.

Both 60 Vbeta primers and 13 Jbeta primers went into the PCR. Clones were read by immunoSEQ multiplex PCR, and TCRdb kept only the in-frame ones, dropping some. The sample has about 140,000 clones; about 85% are singletons. Germline CDR1 reads SGHKS; CDR2 reads YYEKEE (reference sequence). V was pared by 2 bases and J by 8 bases, with 14 bases between. This CDR3 has 15 amino acids. In regard to this clone: Its antigen is as yet unknown.

The material sequenced was PBMCs. This chain connects TRBV5-5 to TRBJ1-6, with D possibly TRBD1 on 5 matching bases. The clonotype was recovered from a boy younger than 10 in good health and CMV-seronegative. DNA for the CDR3: TGTGCCAGCAGCTTTCAGGGCAGGAGGGATTCACCCCTCCACTTT. Translation gives CASSFQGRRDSPLHF.